This TCR beta chain was sequenced in a study of cytomegalovirus exposure and HLA in healthy donors. Broader study findings: Available immune exposure information was restricted to CMV serostatus only. HLA allele associations emerged for some 16,000 TCR beta sequences in a later analysis, at 0.05 false discovery rate.

As for the donors, each was a healthy bone marrow donor. Unrecorded for this donor was the CMV serostatus. For this clone: Antigen specificity is unknown.

Germline loops: CDR1 MRHNA, CDR2 SNTAGT. V was clipped by 0 bases and J by 4 bases; unmatched bases: 0. The CDR3 consists of 15 residues. The PCR contained 60 Vbeta and 13 Jbeta primers. Generated by immunoSEQ multiplex PCR, the TCRdb table keeps only in-frame clones and is missing some. The table lists 120,000 or so clones, over 75% of them singletons. The TCR comes from a human donor in good health. V is TRBV6-4 and J is TRBJ2-3, with TRBD2 identical over 11 bases. The sample was PBMCs. CDR3 bases: TGTGCCAGCAGTGACTCTAGCGGGAGGGCAGATACGCAGTATTTT. Translation: CASSDSSGRADTQYF.